This T cell receptor beta chain was documented in a study of blood T cell repertoires in COVID-19. Background on the study: Samples taken during acute and convalescent COVID-19 were collected in the United States, Italy and Spain.

Original processing methods: Estimation of nucleated cell counts was performed using reference gene primer amplification. TCRdb's copy holds only in-frame clones and misses some; the assay was immunoSEQ multiplex PCR. The DNA was the basis for D and trimming; V, J and clone size are from that table. The sample comprises 170,000 or so clones, around nine tenths of which are singletons, and about 1% rests with the top ten. CDR1 and CDR2 from the germline V gene are LGHNA and YSLEER. The CDR3 length is 15 residues. V was cut by 0 bases and J by 7 bases, with 16 bases left in between. This clonotype originated in a woman aged 18-29 years who had recovered from COVID-19. This chain links TRBV4-3 with TRBJ2-7, with D possibly TRBD1 on 6 matching bases. Source material: peripheral blood. CDR3 sequence: CASSQEQTGLGEQYF. CDR3 DNA sequence: TGCGCCAGCAGCCAAGAGCAAACAGGGCTAGGGGAGCAGTACTTC.